This T cell receptor (beta chain) was found in a study of blood T cell repertoires in COVID-19. TCRdb's copy holds only in-frame clones and misses some; the assay was immunoSEQ multiplex PCR. The sample consists of hundreds of thousands of clones, 89% of them appearing once. V was pared by 4 bases and J by 1 base, with 14 bases between. This CDR3 has 15 amino acids. The germline V gene has CDR1 SGHRS and CDR2 YFSETQ. Participants, about 18 to 90 years old, spanned fewer than 25 US areas. Symptom resolution, clearance, or two negative PCRs marked donors in Cohort 3 as recovered. Input material: PBMCs or T cells enriched from blood (not recorded which). This chain connects TRBV5-1 to TRBJ1-1; maybe TRBD1 (6 bases). This TCR was sampled from a woman aged 40 to 50 who had recovered from COVID-19. CDR3 region: CASSREGTQNTEAFF. In DNA form, the CDR3 reads TGCGCCAGCAGCCGGGAAGGGACACAGAACACTGAAGCTTTCTTT.